The 18 T cell receptor beta chains listed next were all sequenced from one sample in a study of OX40 agonist ivuxolimab in advanced cancers. Method: immunoSEQ multiplex PCR; TCRdb's copy keeps in-frame clones and lacks some. The table includes 98,000 or so clones, 89% detected once. The source was CD4+ or CD8+ T cells sorted from blood, collected in a trial of the OX40 agonist ivuxolimab. The source of these receptors is an adult with an advanced solid tumor such as melanoma, head and neck, liver or kidney cancer.

The chain is built from TRBV6-1 and TRBJ1-1; D unclear. The CDR3 spans 13 residues. Trimming stripped 2 bases from V and 7 bases from J, with 11 bases between. Looked up from germline, CDR1 is MNHNS and CDR2 is SASEGT. DNA of the CDR3: TGTGCCAGCAGTGAATCGGCGTCAAATGAAGCTTTCTTT. Encoded protein: CASSESASNEAFF.

This clone has a handful of counts. The chain combines TRBV23-1 with TRBJ2-7; 11 bases line up with TRBD2. TRBV23-1 is assigned to the ORF class and has an uncertain function. V shed 1 base, J shed 1 base, and the junction held 12 bases outside the gene matches. This CDR3 spans 19 amino acids. This chain's CDR3 is CASSQWAPLAGERSYEQYF. Written as DNA, the CDR3 is TGCGCCAGCAGTCAATGGGCCCCACTAGCGGGGGAACGGTCCTACGAGCAGTACTTC.

The chain uses TRBV2 and TRBJ2-7; D is perhaps TRBD1 (7 bases). The CDR3 covers 16 residues. The germline V and J ends were trimmed by 6 bases and 1 base, with 19 bases remaining between them. Per the germline V gene, CDR1 is SNHLY and CDR2 is FYNNEI. The DNA of the CDR3 is TGTGCCAGCAGGAGTAGGGCGGGACAGCCTTCCTACGAGCAGTACTTC. Residues: CASRSRAGQPSYEQYF. The full variable domain, rest sourced from reference TRBV2 and TRBJ2-7, is EPEVTQTPSHQVTQMGQEVILRCVPISNHLYFYWYRQILGQKVEFLVSFYNNEISEKSEIFDDQFSVERPDGSNFTLKIRSTKLEDSAMYFCASRSRAGQPSYEQYFGPGTRLTVT.

The rearrangement uses TRBV18 and TRBJ1-1; 7 bases are shared with TRBD1. Germline V lookup: CDR1 KGHSH, CDR2 LQKENI. The CDR3 is made up of 16 amino acids. The trim removed 1 base at V and 1 base at J, leaving 6 bases unmatched. The CDR3 coding sequence is TGTGCCAGCTCACCACTTGGGACAGATCAGAACACTGAAGCTTTCTTT. Encoded protein: CASSPLGTDQNTEAFF.

CDR3 sequence reads: CASSPRVGTNEKLFF. The CDR3, as DNA: TGTGCCAGTAGCCCCAGGGTCGGTACTAATGAAAAACTGTTTTTT. This chain links TRBV19 with TRBJ1-4; a possible D gene is TRBD1 (5 bases). Per germline, CDR1 LNHDA and CDR2 SQIVND (reference sequence). Trimming removed 6 bases at V and 2 bases at J, with 13 bases between. There are 15 residues in the CDR3.

As concerns this clone: One end of the junction does not line up with germline, which may come from a read error. The J gene is TRBJ1-1, the V gene TRBV7-2; unclear D gene. CDR3 length equals 12 residues. Germline values: CDR1 SGHTA, CDR2 FQGNSA. CDR3 DNA sequence: TGTGCCACCAGCCCACCCAACACTGAAGCTTTCTTT. It encodes CATSPPNTEAFF.

This clone appeared a few times. As DNA, the CDR3 is TGTGCCAGCAGTCTACGGGACGAGCAGTACTTC. Its protein product is CASSLRDEQYF. The chain joins TRBV28 to TRBJ2-7; the D is unclear. The CDR3 covers 11 residues. Germline CDR1 and CDR2: MDHEN and SYDVKM. V was shortened by 5 bases and J by 5 bases, with 7 bases between the two germline ends.

Concerning this clone itself: One end of the junction varies from germline; a read error may be responsible. The CDR3: CASSSPGLQLQNF. In DNA, the CDR3 is TGTGCCAGCAGTTCACCGGGACTCCAGCTACAAAACTTC. The V and J genes are TRBV5-4 and TRBJ2-7, with D maybe TRBD2 (6 bases). This CDR3 is 13 amino acids long. Germline-derived CDR1 and CDR2 are SGHNT and YYREEE (reference sequence).

This clone was seen once. The V and J genes are TRBV11-2 and TRBJ1-3; D gene ambiguous. The CDR3 is made up of 14 amino acids. V was cut by 1 base and J by 3 bases, with 7 bases left in between. Germline CDR1 SGHAT, CDR2 FQNNGV. The CDR3 protein is CASSLGSFGNTIYF. The CDR3 nucleotides are TGTGCCAGCAGCTTAGGTAGCTTTGGAAACACCATATATTTT.

The rearrangement joins TRBV7-9 to TRBJ1-1; tentative D call: TRBD1 (5 bases). Trimming pared 5 bases from V and 1 base from J, leaving 11 bases between. CDR1 SEHNR and CDR2 FQNEAQ come from the germline V gene (reference sequence). The CDR3 consists of 14 residues. CDR3 amino acids: CASSRQSENTEAFF. In DNA, the CDR3 is TGTGCCAGCAGCCGACAGAGTGAGAACACTGAAGCTTTCTTT.

This clone was recorded once. V gene TRBV2 combines with J gene TRBJ1-4; possible D gene TRBD1, 5 bases. V lost 6 bases to trimming and J lost 0 bases, with 8 bases between them. The CDR3 is made up of 14 amino acids. Germline V gives CDR1 SNHLY, CDR2 FYNNEI. This CDR3 is CASRGTATNEKLFF. Written as DNA, the CDR3 is TGTGCCAGCAGGGGGACGGCAACTAATGAAAAACTGTTTTTT.

V is TRBV15 and J is TRBJ1-5, with D maybe TRBD1 (5 bases). Germline V CDR1 and CDR2: LNHNV, YYDKDF (reference sequence). This CDR3 region has 15 residues. V was cut by 0 bases and J by 7 bases, with 13 bases left in between. CDR3 sequence (DNA): TGTGCCACCAGCAGAGATGGGGCAGCCGGGCAGCCCCAGCATTTT. Translating gives CATSRDGAAGQPQHF.

The rearrangement joins TRBV5-6 to TRBJ1-2; weak D call: TRBD1 (5 bases). This CDR3 has 12 residues. Trimming left V 2 bases short and J 6 bases short, with 8 bases between. Germline CDR1 SGHDT, CDR2 YYEEEE. CDR3 sequence (DNA): TGTGCCAGCAGCTTCGGGGGGGATGGCTACACCTTC. Residues: CASSFGGDGYTF.

This chain links TRBV7-9 with TRBJ1-2; a weak D match, TRBD1 (6 bases). The CDR3 spans 14 residues. V lost 5 bases and J lost 5, with 15 bases in between. Germline V lookup: CDR1 SEHNR, CDR2 FQNEAQ (reference sequence). The CDR3 sequence: CASSLDKGGYGYTF. In DNA, the CDR3 is TGTGCCAGCAGCCTCGACAAAGGGGGGTATGGCTACACCTTC. Complete variable domain (other parts from reference TRBV7-9 and TRBJ1-2): DTGVSQNPRHKITKRGQNVTFRCDPISEHNRLYWYRQTLGQGPEFLTYFQNEAQLEKSRLLSDRFSAERPKGSFSTLEIQRTEQGDSAMYLCASSLDKGGYGYTFGSGTRLTVV.

The chain combines TRBV4-2 with TRBJ1-1; TRBD1 matches 7 bases. CDR1 LGHNA and CDR2 YNFKEQ come from the germline V gene. After removal of 1 base from V and 5 bases from J, the junction contained 10 bases not matched to a gene. The CDR3 sequence is 16 residues long. CDR3 sequence (DNA): TGTGCCAGCAGCCAAGGACAGGGCGGGATGAGTACTGAAGCTTTCTTT. It encodes CASSQGQGGMSTEAFF.

This chain links TRBV7-2 with TRBJ2-1; D is possibly TRBD1 or TRBD2 (5 bases each). Germline loops: CDR1 SGHTA, CDR2 FQGNSA. Trimming shortened V by 1 base and J by 14 bases, and 15 bases separated the two germline ends. The CDR3 runs 13 residues. The CDR3 region has the DNA TGTGCCAGCAGCTTAGATCGGACTCCCAGGGAGTTCTTC. Protein product: CASSLDRTPREFF.

The chain joins TRBV5-1 to TRBJ2-7; 8 bases align to TRBD2. CDR3 length: 14 residues. V lost 6 bases, J lost 5 bases, and 10 bases stayed unmatched. Germline CDR1 SGHRS, CDR2 YFSETQ. The CDR3: CASTLGSGRDEQYF. CDR3 nucleotide sequence: TGCGCCAGCACCCTAGGGAGCGGGAGAGACGAGCAGTACTTC. Full variable domain (rest looked up from reference TRBV5-1 and TRBJ2-7): KAGVTQTPRYLIKTRGQQVTLSCSPISGHRSVSWYQQTPGQGLQFLFEYFSETQRNKGNFPGRFSGRQFSNSRSEMNVSTLELGDSALYLCASTLGSGRDEQYFGPGTRLTVT.

The chain joins TRBV27 to TRBJ2-1; D is undetermined. The germline V gene encodes CDR1 MNHEY and CDR2 SMNVEV (reference sequence). Trimming pared 1 base from V and 0 bases from J, leaving 13 bases between. The CDR3 extends over 17 amino acids. Here the CDR3 reads CASSLFRGSSSYNEQFF. Written as DNA, the CDR3 is TGTGCCAGCAGTTTATTCCGAGGATCAAGCTCCTACAATGAGCAGTTCTTC.